This T cell receptor (beta chain) was identified during a study of T-cell memory formation after mild COVID-19. General study points: Several responding clones turned up in pre-infection memory, indicating that cross-reactive memory may have taken part. Specificity for SARS-CoV-2 was not confirmed among the second-wave clones peaking on day 37. Contracting CD4+ clones lay largely in CM and EM, with CD8+ ones residing in EMRA.

This clonotype occurred a few times. Its antigen is undetermined. Constant-segment primers were used for 5'RACE, and the resulting TCR alpha and TCR beta cDNA libraries carried sample barcodes and UMIs. TCRdb recomputed calls from the 5' RACE reads with MiXCR, one row per CDR3 protein. The table has 340,000 or so distinct CDR3 sequences, 10% to 15% seen once; the top ten hold about 20%. What was sequenced was PBMCs or a T cell subset sorted from them (not recorded which). This clonotype originated in a man younger than 35 who had mild COVID-19 (a few samples of this study predate the infection). Cell type and time point are not known.

Here the CDR3 reads CASGLVLGEWHEQYF. CDR3 in DNA: TGTGCTAGTGGTTTGGTACTAGGGGAGTGGCACGAGCAGTACTTC. The genes are TRBV12-5 and TRBJ2-7, with D perhaps assigned TRBD1 or TRBD2 (5 bases each). V lost 0 bases and J 5 bases, leaving 14 bases between the germline ends. Germline CDR1 reads LGHNT; CDR2 reads FRNRAP. This CDR3 is 15 amino acids long.